This entry lists 29 T cell receptor beta chains sequenced from one sample in a study of spatial heterogeneity in lung cancer. Specified time point: blood at routine non-recurrence follow-up after resection. No cell sorting; template was whole RNA from tumor, lung tissue or PBMC. TCRdb re-derived calls from the 5' RACE reads in MiXCR, one entry per CDR3 protein. The sample yields about 120,000 distinct CDR3 sequences, 12% seen once. The material sequenced was PBMCs, taken at follow-up. The receptors come from a male donor with early-stage non-small cell lung cancer.

In this sample, this clonotype turned up a few times. This chain links TRBV20-1 with TRBJ2-1; D uncertain. The V gene lost 0 bases and the J gene lost 6 bases, with 9 bases spanning the gap. Germline V CDR1 and CDR2: DFQATT, SNEGSKA (reference sequence). The CDR3 loop spans 13 amino acids. The CDR3: CSARDASSNEQFF. The CDR3 bases are TGCAGTGCTAGAGATGCTAGTTCCAATGAGCAGTTCTTC.

This clonotype came up many times. The chain uses TRBV4-2 and TRBJ2-1; D is ambiguous. Germline V lookup: CDR1 LGHNA, CDR2 YNFKEQ. Trimming pared 2 bases from V and 4 bases from J, leaving 9 bases between. The CDR3 contains 14 residues. As DNA, the CDR3 is TGTGCCAGCAGCCAAAGTCTGGGATACAATGAGCAGTTCTTC. Translation: CASSQSLGYNEQFF.

This clonotype has more than one count but fewer than ten. V gene TRBV28 combines with J gene TRBJ1-2, with D maybe TRBD1 (6 bases). V dropped 7 bases and J dropped 7 bases, with 13 bases sitting between them. The CDR3 is made up of 12 amino acids. Per germline, CDR1 MDHEN and CDR2 SYDVKM. The chain's CDR3 is CASTGVPRGYTF. CDR3 sequence (DNA): TGTGCCAGCACAGGGGTCCCGCGTGGCTACACCTTC.

V and J are TRBV11-3 and TRBJ2-1, with D perhaps matching TRBD1 (5 bases). The V gene's germline CDR1 is SGHNT and CDR2 YENEEA. CDR3 length: 18 residues. V lost 1 base, J lost 1 base, and 17 bases lay in between. CDR3 sequence (DNA): TGTGCCAGCAGCTTAGGAGGATGGGGCATACTTTCCTACAATGAGCAGTTCTTC. Translated: CASSLGGWGILSYNEQFF.

In its sample, this clonotype was seen a few times. This CDR3 reads CASSQVTSGGNAGELFF. The CDR3, as DNA: TGTGCCAGCAGCCAAGTTACCAGCGGGGGGAATGCCGGGGAGCTGTTTTTT. This chain joins TRBV3-1 and TRBJ2-2; 9 bases fit TRBD2. Trimming removed 1 base from V and 6 bases from J; junction bases left unmatched: 9. Germline CDR1 is LGHDT and CDR2 is YNNKEL (reference sequence). The CDR3 totals 17 residues.

This clonotype was seen repeatedly, ten times or more. The chain uses TRBV12-3 or TRBV12-4 and TRBJ1-2, with D perhaps matching TRBD1 (6 bases). This CDR3 is 13 amino acids long. The germline V and J ends were trimmed by 7 bases and 7 bases, with 16 bases remaining between them. The CDR3 loop reads CASTPGGPGGYTF. CDR3 bases: TGTGCCAGCACCCCGGGGGGGCCCGGTGGCTACACCTTC.

This clonotype was found many times. This chain uses TRBV29-1 with TRBJ2-1; D remains unclear. The CDR3 contains 13 residues. V lost 6 bases, J lost 6 bases, and 15 bases lay in between. Looked up from germline, CDR1 is SQVTM and CDR2 is ANQGSEA. The CDR3 reads CSVDRAAPNEQFF. As DNA, the CDR3 is TGCAGCGTAGACCGGGCCGCCCCCAATGAGCAGTTCTTC.

The chain employs TRBV7-9 and TRBJ2-3; D unclear. This CDR3 is 13 amino acids long. The V and J ends lost 3 bases and 4 bases respectively, with 8 bases between them. Looked up from germline, CDR1 is SEHNR and CDR2 is FQNEAQ (reference sequence). The chain's CDR3 is CASSFPPPDTQYF. The CDR3 bases are TGTGCCAGCAGCTTCCCCCCCCCAGATACGCAGTATTTT.

There are a few counts of this clonotype. One end of the junction varies from germline; a read error may be responsible. J is TRBJ1-5 and V is TRBV2, with D perhaps matching TRBD1 (5 bases). The CDR3 loop spans 12 amino acids. Germline lookup yields CDR1 SNHLY and CDR2 FYNNEI. CDR3 in DNA: TGTGCCAGCAGTGAAGTTAACAGGAGGAAGAATTTT. Its protein is CASSEVNRRKNF. The full variable domain, rest sourced from reference TRBV2 and TRBJ1-5, is EPEVTQTPSHQVTQMGQEVILRCVPISNHLYFYWYRQILGQKVEFLVSFYNNEISEKSEIFDDQFSVERPDGSNFTLKIRSTKLEDSAMYFCASSEVNRRKNFGDGTRLSIL.

The chain carries TRBV12-3 or TRBV12-4 and TRBJ1-3; D not resolved. This CDR3 comprises 11 residues. V was pared by 6 bases and J by 10 bases, with 10 bases between. Here the CDR3 reads CASSRVWTIYF. CDR3 nucleotide sequence: TGTGCCAGCAGCCGTGTCTGGACCATATATTTT.

This rearrangement joins TRBV18 to TRBJ2-7; no reliable D call. Trimming removed 1 base at V and 3 bases at J, with 7 bases between. Germline CDR1 and CDR2: KGHSH and LQKENI. CDR3 length: 13 amino acids. The CDR3 protein is CASSPQVNYEQYF. The CDR3 nucleotides read TGTGCCAGCTCACCACAGGTTAACTACGAGCAGTACTTC.

The chain joins TRBV19 to TRBJ1-2, with TRBD1 matching 9 bases. After removal of 6 bases from V and 10 bases from J, the junction contained 6 bases not matched to a gene. The CDR3 extends over 12 amino acids. Germline values: CDR1 LNHDA, CDR2 SQIVND (reference sequence). This chain's CDR3 is CASSLRTGVYTF. Here the CDR3 DNA reads TGTGCCAGTAGCCTACGGACAGGGGTCTACACCTTC. Full variable domain (missing parts from reference TRBV19 and TRBJ1-2): DGGITQSPKYLFRKEGQNVTLSCEQNLNHDAMYWYRQDPGQGLRLIYYSQIVNDFQKGDIAEGYSVSREKKESFPLTVTSAQKNPTAFYLCASSLRTGVYTFGSGTRLTVV.

The chain employs TRBV28 and TRBJ1-2; possibly TRBD1 for D (5 bases). The CDR3 length is 16 residues. From germline, CDR1 is MDHEN and CDR2 SYDVKM. V was cut by 6 bases and J by 4 bases, with 21 bases left in between. CDR3 in DNA: TGTGCCAGCAGCAGATCCGGGACGGATCTCGTCTATGGCTACACCTTC. Its protein product is CASSRSGTDLVYGYTF.

The chain is built from TRBV6-2 or TRBV6-3 and TRBJ1-4, with D tentatively TRBD1 (6 bases). Germline V CDR1 and CDR2: MNHEY, SVGEGT. The germline V and J ends were trimmed by 8 bases and 4 bases, with 11 bases remaining between them. This CDR3 is 13 amino acids long. The CDR3 coding sequence is TGTGCCAGCGCGGGACACGTTAATGAAAAACTGTTTTTT. Residues: CASAGHVNEKLFF.

The chain employs TRBV3-1 and TRBJ2-7; D remains ambiguous. Per the germline V gene, CDR1 is LGHDT and CDR2 is YNNKEL (reference sequence). The V and J ends lost 0 bases and 4 bases respectively, with 13 bases between them. The CDR3 is 15 amino acids. CDR3 DNA: TGTGCCAGCAGCCAAGACGCCCAGATTAATTACGAGCAGTACTTC. It specifies CASSQDAQINYEQYF.

This clonotype was seen only a few times. The chain employs TRBV7-2 and TRBJ1-5, with D tentatively TRBD1 (5 bases). Germline CDR1 reads SGHTA; CDR2 reads FQGNSA. Trimming shortened V by 3 bases and J by 4 bases, and 10 bases separated the two germline ends. The CDR3 spans 14 residues. The CDR3 DNA follows: TGTGCCAGCAGCTTGAGTTGGGGGAATCAGCCCCAGCATTTT. Translating it yields CASSLSWGNQPQHF.

This clonotype was observed a handful of times. V is TRBV5-1 and J is TRBJ2-6, with 8 bases matching TRBD1. The length of the CDR3 is 16 residues. Trimming at V came to 4 bases and at J to 0 bases, leaving 3 bases not matched to a gene. Germline CDR1 and CDR2: SGHRS and YFSETQ. CDR3 nucleotide sequence: TGCGCCAGCAGCCCGGACAGGGACTCTGGGGCCAACGTCCTGACTTTC. It specifies CASSPDRDSGANVLTF.

This clonotype was picked up many times. The chain joins TRBV2 to TRBJ1-5, with D uncertain. Per germline, CDR1 SNHLY and CDR2 FYNNEI. V lost 3 bases, J lost 2 bases, and 11 bases lay in between. CDR3 length: 15 residues. The CDR3 coding sequence is TGTGCCAGCAGTGACGTGGGGAACGGCAATCAGCCCCAGCATTTT. Translation gives CASSDVGNGNQPQHF.

The count of this clonotype is one. V and J are TRBV20-1 and TRBJ2-1; the match to TRBD2 covers 10 bases. Losses at the gene ends were 7 bases for V and 0 bases for J; bases not matched to a gene: 6. The CDR3 runs 15 residues. Germline CDR1 is DFQATT and CDR2 is SNEGSKA (reference sequence). Written as DNA, the CDR3 is TGCAGTGGGGCTAGCGGGAGTCGCTCCTACAATGAGCAGTTCTTC. Amino acids: CSGASGSRSYNEQFF.

This clonotype was counted many times. This chain connects TRBV29-1 to TRBJ1-2; weak D call: TRBD1 (6 bases). CDR1 is SQVTM, CDR2 ANQGSEA, per germline. The V and J ends lost 4 bases and 2 bases respectively, with 14 bases between them. The CDR3 runs 14 residues. CDR3 nucleotides: TGCAGCGTTGTGAAACAGGGTTTCAACTATGGCTACACCTTC. Translating gives CSVVKQGFNYGYTF.

This clonotype occurred a few times. CDR3 sequence reads: CASSLTSGGAKNEQFF. The CDR3 DNA follows: TGTGCCAGCAGCTTGACTAGCGGGGGCGCCAAAAATGAGCAGTTCTTC. The genes are TRBV7-9 and TRBJ2-1; 12 bases line up with TRBD2. The V gene's germline CDR1 is SEHNR and CDR2 FQNEAQ (reference sequence). The CDR3 contains 16 residues. With 3 bases clipped from V and 7 bases from J, the junction kept 7 bases outside the gene matches.

V usage is TRBV4-2 and J usage is TRBJ2-1, with 8 bases lining up with TRBD1. Germline-derived CDR1 and CDR2 are LGHNA and YNFKEQ. This CDR3 region has 15 residues. J was trimmed by 2 bases and V by 1 base; bases with no gene match: 1. The chain's CDR3 is CASSQGQGPYNEQFF. CDR3 coding DNA: TGTGCCAGCAGCCAAGGACAGGGGCCCTACAATGAGCAGTTCTTC.

There are many counts of this clonotype. The CDR3 sequence: CASSQDLTEQYF. The CDR3, as DNA: TGTGCCAGCAGTCAGGACCTGACTGAGCAGTACTTC. This chain joins TRBV5-6 and TRBJ2-7; D remains unclear. V dropped 5 bases and J dropped 7 bases, with 13 bases sitting between them. CDR3 length equals 12 residues. CDR1 and CDR2 from the germline V gene are SGHDT and YYEEEE.

The CDR3 spells CASSLLWNTEAFF. CDR3 nucleotides: TGTGCCAGCAGCTTATTGTGGAACACTGAAGCTTTCTTT. The chain carries TRBV11-1 and TRBJ1-1, with D unclear. Germline lookup yields CDR1 SGHAT and CDR2 FQDESV (reference sequence). V was pared by 2 bases and J by 1 base, with 5 bases between. This CDR3 region has 13 residues.

This clonotype was observed a single time. The V call is TRBV27, the J call TRBJ2-2; 7 nucleotides line up with TRBD2. The V gene end was trimmed by 7 bases and the J gene end by 4 bases; junction bases not matched to a gene: 3. Germline V CDR1 and CDR2: MNHEY, SMNVEV (reference sequence). The CDR3 length is 13 residues. CDR3 DNA sequence: TGTGCCAGCACTCGGGGGGTCACCGGGGAGCTGTTTTTT. This codes for CASTRGVTGELFF.

There are many counts of this clonotype. This chain uses TRBV5-1 with TRBJ2-5; 9 bases are a match to TRBD1. The CDR3 has 14 amino acids. Germline V gene lookup returns CDR1 SGHRS and CDR2 YFSETQ. V trimming: 1 base; J trimming: 5 bases; junction bases outside the gene matches: 3. In DNA, the CDR3 is TGCGCCAGCAGCTTGCGGACAGGGGAGGAGACCCAGTACTTC. Its protein product is CASSLRTGEETQYF.

V and J are TRBV14 and TRBJ2-7, with 9 bases matching TRBD1. V lost 8 bases to trimming and J lost 3 bases; unmatched junction nucleotides: 8. This CDR3 comprises 14 residues. CDR1 SGHDN and CDR2 FVKESK come from the germline V gene. The CDR3 here is CASSDGTGIYEQYF. CDR3 in DNA: TGTGCCAGCTCAGACGGGACAGGGATCTACGAGCAGTACTTC.

Many counts were recorded for this clonotype. The chain uses TRBV7-8 and TRBJ1-1; a possible D gene is TRBD1 (5 bases). The V gene's germline CDR1 is SGHVS and CDR2 FQNEAQ. V gave up 5 bases and J gave up 6 bases, with 19 bases separating them. The CDR3 loop spans 15 amino acids. The CDR3 nucleotides read TGTGCCAGCAGCCGCATTGCAGGGCGTAGTCCTGAAGCTTTCTTT. Residues: CASSRIAGRSPEAFF. The variable domain in full, completed from reference TRBV7-8 and TRBJ1-1, reads GAGVSQSPRYKVAKRGQDVALRCDPISGHVSLFWYQQALGQGPEFLTYFQNEAQLDKSGLPSDRFFAERPEGSVSTLKIQRTQQEDSAVYLCASSRIAGRSPEAFFGQGTRLTVV.

The genes are TRBV18 and TRBJ1-5; D gene unclear. Germline V lookup: CDR1 KGHSH, CDR2 LQKENI. Trimming shortened V by 3 bases and J by 4 bases, and 10 bases separated the two germline ends. This CDR3 region has 14 residues. CDR3: CASSPGGRNQPQHF. The DNA of the CDR3 is TGTGCCAGCTCACCTGGCGGCCGAAATCAGCCCCAGCATTTT.